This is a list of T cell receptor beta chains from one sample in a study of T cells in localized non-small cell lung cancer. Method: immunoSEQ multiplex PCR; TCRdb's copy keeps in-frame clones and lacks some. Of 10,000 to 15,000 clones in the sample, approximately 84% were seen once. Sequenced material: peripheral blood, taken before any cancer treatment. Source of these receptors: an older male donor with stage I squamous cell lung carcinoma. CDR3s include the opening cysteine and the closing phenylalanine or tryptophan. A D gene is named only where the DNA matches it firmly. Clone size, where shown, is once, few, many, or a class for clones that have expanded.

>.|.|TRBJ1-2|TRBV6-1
TGTGCCAGCTATGGGGGCCTAGCTTTTAACTATGGCTACACCTTC
CASYGGLAFNYGYTF
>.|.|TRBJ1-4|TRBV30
TGTGCCTGGAGTGTACGCCGGGCGGTAGGGATAGAAAAACTGTTTTTT
CAWSVRRAVGIEKLFF
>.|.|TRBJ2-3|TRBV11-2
TGTGCCAGCAGCTTGGGACGGGTGGCAGGTTTGGCAGATACGCAGTATTTT
CASSLGRVAGLADTQYF
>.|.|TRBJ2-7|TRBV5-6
TGTGCCAGCAGCTTGGGGACGGGAGAACCCTCCGAGCAGTACTTC
CASSLGTGEPSEQYF
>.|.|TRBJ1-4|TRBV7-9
TGTGCCAGCAGCTTGGGCCGCCTCGATGAAAAACTGTTTTTT
CASSLGRLDEKLFF
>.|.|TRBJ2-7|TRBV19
TGTGCCAGTAGTAGAGGGAATGGGTACGAGCAGTACTTC
CASSRGNGYEQYF
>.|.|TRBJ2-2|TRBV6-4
TGTGCCAGTAAGGACAGAACGAACACCGGGGAGCTGTTTTTT
CASKDRTNTGELFF
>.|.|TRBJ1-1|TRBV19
TGTGCCAGTAGTATTTGGGGGAACACTGAAGCTTTCTTT
CASSIWGNTEAFF
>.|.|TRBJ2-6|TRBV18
TGTGCCAGCTCACCAAATACAGGGCCAGGGGCCAACGTCCTGACTTTC
CASSPNTGPGANVLTF
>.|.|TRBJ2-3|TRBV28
TGTGCCAGCAGTTTATTCGAGCGGCTCACAGATACGCAGTATTTT
CASSLFERLTDTQYF
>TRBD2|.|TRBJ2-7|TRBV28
TGTGCCAGCGGACTAGCGGGGCCCTACTACGAGCAGTACTTC
CASGLAGPYYEQYF
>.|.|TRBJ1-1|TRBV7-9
TGTGCCAGCAGCTTAGTTTCAGGCTTGGGGACTGAAGCTTTCTTT
CASSLVSGLGTEAFF
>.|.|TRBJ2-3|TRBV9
TGTGCCAGCAGCGTAGCACCGGGAGCAGATACGCAGTATTTT
CASSVAPGADTQYF
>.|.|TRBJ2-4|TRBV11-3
TGTGCCAGCAGCTCAAGGGACACGGGGGACATTCAGTACTTC
CASSSRDTGDIQYF
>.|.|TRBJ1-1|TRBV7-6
TGTGCCAGCACCCAGGGGCTGAACACTGAAGCTTTCTTT
CASTQGLNTEAFF
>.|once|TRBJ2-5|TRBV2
TGTGCCAGCACACCCCACCGGGGAGAGACCCAGTACTTC
CASTPHRGETQYF
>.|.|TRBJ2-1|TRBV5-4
TGTGCCAGCAGCTTAATACAGGGTAATAATGAGCAGTTCTTC
CASSLIQGNNEQFF
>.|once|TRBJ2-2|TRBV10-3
TGTGCCATCCTACGGGCTCAGGGCGGGGAGCTGTTTTTT
CAILRAQGGELFF
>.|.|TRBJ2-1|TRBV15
TGTGCCACCAGCAGAGATTTACCAACGGACAATGAGCAGTTCTTC
CATSRDLPTDNEQFF
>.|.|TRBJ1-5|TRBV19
TGTGCCAGTAGTATAGATCTGATAAGCAGGTTCAGCAATCAGCCCCAGCATTTT
CASSIDLISRFSNQPQHF
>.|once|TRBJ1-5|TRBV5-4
TGTGCCAGCAGCTTGGGAGGGAACTACAATCAGCCCCAGCATTTT
CASSLGGNYNQPQHF
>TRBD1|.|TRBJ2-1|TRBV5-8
TGTGCCAGCAGCCAGGGGGTATCCTACAATGAGCAGTTCTTC
CASSQGVSYNEQFF
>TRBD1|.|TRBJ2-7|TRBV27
TGTGCCAGCAGTTCTACAGGGGAACGGAACTACGAGCAGTACTTC
CASSSTGERNYEQYF
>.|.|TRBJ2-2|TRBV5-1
TGCGCCAGCGTCGCCGGGCGGGGTAACACCGGGGAGCTGTTTTTT
CASVAGRGNTGELFF
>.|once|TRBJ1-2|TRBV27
TGTGCCAGCAGTTTATCTCAGGTCACTGGCTACACCTTC
CASSLSQVTGYTF
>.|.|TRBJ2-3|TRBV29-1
TGCAGCGTTTCAGCCCCTGGGCAGGGACGCACAGATACGCAGTATTTT
CSVSAPGQGRTDTQYF
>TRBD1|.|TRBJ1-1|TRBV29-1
TGCAGCGGAGAGACAGGGATGAACACTGAAGCTTTCTTT
CSGETGMNTEAFF
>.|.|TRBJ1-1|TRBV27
TGTGCCAGCAGTTTATCGGGGGGGCCACGGACTGAAGCTTTCTTT
CASSLSGGPRTEAFF
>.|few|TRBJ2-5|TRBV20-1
TGCAGTGCTTTAGATGAGGAGACCCAGTACTTC
CSALDEETQYF
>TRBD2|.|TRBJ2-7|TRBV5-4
TGTGCCAGCGGCCTAGCGGGAGATCCCTACGAGCAGTACTTC
CASGLAGDPYEQYF
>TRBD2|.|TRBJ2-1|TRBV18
TGTGCCAGCTCACCACGAAACCGTCGGCGGGAGGGCAATGAGCAGTTCTTC
CASSPRNRRREGNEQFF
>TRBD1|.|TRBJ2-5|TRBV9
TGTGCCAGCAGCCCGACAGGGGGCGTTGAGACCCAGTACTTC
CASSPTGGVETQYF
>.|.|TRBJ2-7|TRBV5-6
TGTGCCAGCAGCTTGGCTTTCGAGCAGTACTTC
CASSLAFEQYF
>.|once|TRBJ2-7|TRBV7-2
TGTGCCAGCAGCTTAGGCATCGGGAAAACCTACGAGCAGTACTTC
CASSLGIGKTYEQYF
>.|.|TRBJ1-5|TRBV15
TGTGCCACCAGCAGAGGACCGGGGCCTAATCAGCCCCAGCATTTT
CATSRGPGPNQPQHF
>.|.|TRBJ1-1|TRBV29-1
TGCAGCGTCTGGGTGAACACTGAAGCTTTCTTT
CSVWVNTEAFF
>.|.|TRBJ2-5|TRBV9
TGTGCCAGCAGCGTAGGTATGGGCAGGGACGGCGAGACCCAGTACTTC
CASSVGMGRDGETQYF
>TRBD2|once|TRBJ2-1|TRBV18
TGTGCCAGCTCCCCGACTCTAGCGGGAGGGCCCCTTGAGCAGTTCTTC
CASSPTLAGGPLEQFF
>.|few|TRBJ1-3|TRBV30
TGTGCCTGGAGTCGGGCCTCTGGAAACACCATATATTTT
CAWSRASGNTIYF
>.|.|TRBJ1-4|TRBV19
TGTGCCAGTAGTATTTCTCTCCCTAATGAAAAACTGTTTTTT
CASSISLPNEKLFF
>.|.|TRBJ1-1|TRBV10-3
TGTGCCATCAGTGAGACAGGGATGGGGAACACTGAAGCTTTCTTT
CAISETGMGNTEAFF
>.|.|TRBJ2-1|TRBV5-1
TGCGCCAGCAGCTCCGGGGAGAGTGGGTACAATGAGCAGTTCTTC
CASSSGESGYNEQFF
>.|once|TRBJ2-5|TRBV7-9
TGTGCCAGCAGCTTAGAAGTTCAAGAGACCCAGTACTTC
CASSLEVQETQYF
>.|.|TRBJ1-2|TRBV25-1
TGTGCCAGCAGTGAGGGTGAAGTTACCCGCTACACCTTC
CASSEGEVTRYTF
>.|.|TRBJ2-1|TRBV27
TGTGCCAGCAGTTTAGGGGCAGGGGCATACAATGAGCAGTTCTTC
CASSLGAGAYNEQFF
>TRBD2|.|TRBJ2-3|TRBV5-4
TGTGCCAGCAGCTTGGGCCAGCGGGAGGCACCTAGCACAGATACGCAGTATTTT
CASSLGQREAPSTDTQYF